A selection of T cell receptor beta chains follows, all from one sample in a study of siplizumab effects on memory and regulatory T cells. The data were produced by immunoSEQ multiplex PCR, yet TCRdb's version contains in-frame clones alone and is incomplete. The sample lists over 85,000 clones; over 85% were seen once. The sequencing sample was made of CD8+ T cells sorted from blood. The receptors stem from a human donor in good health. The conserved cysteine and the conserved F or W are not part of the CDR3 here.

V: TRBV25-1; J: TRBJ2-2; CDR3: ACPGQAGTGELF
V: TRBV11-3; J: TRBJ2-3; CDR3: ASSLDRGGATDTQY
V: TRBV7-2; J: TRBJ2-7; CDR3: ASSPEGRLVPEQY
V: TRBV13; J: TRBJ2-7; CDR3: ASSLGRERTYEQY
V: TRBV5-1; J: TRBJ2-7; CDR3: ASSLKGLSSYEQY
V: TRBV18; J: TRBJ2-1; CDR3: ASSPEPGGGNEQF
V: TRBV27; J: TRBJ2-3; CDR3: ASSSLKPSGNTDTQY
V: TRBV2; J: TRBJ2-1; CDR3: ASRIRTSGNNEQF
V: TRBV9; J: TRBJ2-7; CDR3: ASSPSRTPGYEQY
V: TRBV10-3; J: TRBJ2-1; CDR3: ASRQLTGGTYSYNEQF
V: TRBV9; J: TRBJ2-7; CDR3: ASSFGTEGYEQY
V: TRBV5-6; J: TRBJ1-2; CDR3: ASSFWTGDLSGYT
V: TRBV19; J: TRBJ2-5; CDR3: ASSPAGQETQY
V: TRBV7-2; J: TRBJ2-1; CDR3: ASSPPLDEQF
V: TRBV9; J: TRBJ2-7; CDR3: ASSVAASGTYEQY
V: TRBV19; J: TRBJ2-1; CDR3: ASGTSGYNEQF
V: TRBV7-9; J: TRBJ2-1; CDR3: ASSQRLASYNEQF
V: TRBV7-2; J: TRBJ1-6; CDR3: ASSLNLNRGNSPLH
V: TRBV19; J: TRBJ1-1; CDR3: ASSIGGTTEAF
V: TRBV27; J: TRBJ1-1; CDR3: ASRSLLGLGSLMNTEAF
V: TRBV11-2; J: TRBJ2-7; CDR3: ASSPHGETYEQY
V: TRBV6-5; J: TRBJ2-7; CDR3: ASSYEGSSYEQY
V: TRBV6-1; J: TRBJ2-4; CDR3: ASSENREVDIQY
V: TRBV6-6; J: TRBJ1-2; CDR3: ASRTLSGRVYGYT
V: TRBV7-6; J: TRBJ2-5; CDR3: ASSLGGHGGGETQY
V: TRBV6-5; J: TRBJ2-7; CDR3: ASSPGTGYEQY
V: TRBV27; J: TRBJ2-7; CDR3: ASSLMGIPEQY
V: TRBV4-1; J: TRBJ2-2; CDR3: ASSQDFFPGPTGELF
V: TRBV6-6; J: TRBJ2-5; CDR3: ASREPGRSYQETQY
V: TRBV6-4; J: TRBJ1-1; CDR3: ASRLDRENTEAF
V: TRBV5-6; J: TRBJ2-7; CDR3: ASSQIGEPYEQY
V: TRBV7-9; J: TRBJ1-1; CDR3: ASSLGGWNTEAF
V: TRBV5-1; J: TRBJ2-2; CDR3: ASTGLAGEFTGELF
V: TRBV5-4; J: TRBJ1-3; CDR3: ASSEDRVPGNTIY
V: TRBV29-1; J: TRBJ2-2; CDR3: SVAGVLNTGELF
V: TRBV30; J: TRBJ1-1; CDR3: AWGGNRENTEAF
V: TRBV5-1; J: TRBJ2-2; CDR3: ASSFTSEAGELF
V: TRBV6-5; J: TRBJ2-5; CDR3: ASSYSRQFQETQY
V: TRBV27; J: TRBJ1-2; CDR3: ASSFGTGAGYT
V: TRBV5-1; J: TRBJ2-7; CDR3: ASSASYEQY
V: TRBV4-1; J: TRBJ2-1; CDR3: ASSPLGGVSEQF
V: TRBV10-1; J: TRBJ2-3; CDR3: ASSESGTWDTQY
V: TRBV29-1; J: TRBJ2-1; CDR3: SVLETSAYNEQF
V: TRBV19; J: TRBJ1-1; CDR3: ASSMGLLYTEAF
V: TRBV9; J: TRBJ2-1; CDR3: ASSVGYRGREQF
V: TRBV19; J: TRBJ2-1; CDR3: AVGLADYNEQF
V: TRBV6-5; J: TRBJ1-4; CDR3: ASSGGLPGKLF